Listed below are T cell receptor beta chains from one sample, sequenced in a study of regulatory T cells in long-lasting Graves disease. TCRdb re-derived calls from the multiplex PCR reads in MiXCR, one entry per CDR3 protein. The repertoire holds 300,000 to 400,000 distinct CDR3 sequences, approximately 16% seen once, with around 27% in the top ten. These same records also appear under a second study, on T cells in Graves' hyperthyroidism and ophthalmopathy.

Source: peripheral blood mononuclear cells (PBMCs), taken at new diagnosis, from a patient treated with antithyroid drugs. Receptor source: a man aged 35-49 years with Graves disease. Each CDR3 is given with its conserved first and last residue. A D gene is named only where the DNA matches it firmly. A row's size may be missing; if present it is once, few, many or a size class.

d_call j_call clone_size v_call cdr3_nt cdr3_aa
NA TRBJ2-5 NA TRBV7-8 TGTGCCAGCAGCTTTCGGACAACTCAAGAGACCCAGTACTTC CASSFRTTQETQYF
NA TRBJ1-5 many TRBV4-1 TGCGCCAGCAGACAGGTATGGGGCGATCAGCCCCAGCATTTT CASRQVWGDQPQHF
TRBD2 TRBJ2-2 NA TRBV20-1 TGCAGTGCTAGAGGGGACCCGACTAGCGGGGGGTTAACCGGGGAGCTGTTTTTT CSARGDPTSGGLTGELFF
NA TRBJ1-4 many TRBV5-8 TGTGCCAGCAGCTCCGTCGCGGGGGGCAGGGATGAAAAACTGTTTTTT CASSSVAGGRDEKLFF
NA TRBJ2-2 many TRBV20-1 TGCAGTGCTGACCCCCAAGGGTACGGCGGGGAGCTGTTTTTT CSADPQGYGGELFF
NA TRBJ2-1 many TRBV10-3 TGTGCCATCAGTGATTGGGAGAGCTCCTACAATGAGCAGTTCTTC CAISDWESSYNEQFF
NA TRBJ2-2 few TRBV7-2 TGTGCCAGCAGCTTTCGGGCCACCGGGAAGCTGTTTTTT CASSFRATGKLFF
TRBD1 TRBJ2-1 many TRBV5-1 TGCGCCAGCAGCTATCGAGGGGACAGGGCAAATGAGCAGTTCTTC CASSYRGDRANEQFF
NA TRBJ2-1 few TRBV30 TGTGCCTGGAGTATCTGGAACGGGCCCAGAACTTACAATGAGCAGTTCTTC CAWSIWNGPRTYNEQFF
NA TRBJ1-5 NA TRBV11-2 TGTGCCAGCAGCCGGGCACGTAGTCAGCCCCAGCATTTT CASSRARSQPQHF
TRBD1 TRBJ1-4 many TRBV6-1 TGTGCCAGCAGGAACAGGGGGCAGATATCTAATGAAAAACTGTTTTTT CASRNRGQISNEKLFF
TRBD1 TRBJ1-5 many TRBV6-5 TGTGCCAGCAGTTACCACCAGGGGGGCAATCAGCCCCAGCATTTT CASSYHQGGNQPQHF
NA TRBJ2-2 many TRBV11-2 TGTGCCAGCAGAAAGATGCGGGGAAACACCGGGGAGCTGTTTTTT CASRKMRGNTGELFF
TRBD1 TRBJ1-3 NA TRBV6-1 TGTGCCAGCAGCCGCACGTTTGACAGGGTGGTAGACACCATATATTTT CASSRTFDRVVDTIYF
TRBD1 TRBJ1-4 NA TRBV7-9 TGTGCCAGCAGCCTAAGACAGGGAGGAAGGGGGATGGATGAAAAACTGTTTTTT CASSLRQGGRGMDEKLFF
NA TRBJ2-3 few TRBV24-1 TGTGCCTCCGGAGGTGCCCAGGATACGCAGTATTTT CASGGAQDTQYF
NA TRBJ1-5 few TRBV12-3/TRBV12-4 TGTGCCCGCCAGAGACATCAGCCCCAGCATTTT CARQRHQPQHF